Described below is a single T cell receptor (beta chain) sequence and its context. Its antigen is currently unknown. Germline assignment: CDR1 SQVTM and CDR2 ANQGSEA. V lost 7 bases, J lost 1 base, and 10 bases lay in between. The CDR3 has 12 amino acids. These data belong to a study of cytomegalovirus exposure and HLA in healthy donors. In the study overall: A previous analysis identified around 120 million unique TCR beta sequences derived from about 180 million T cells.

Overall study results and limits: In a later analysis, compared with equally common non-associated chains, HLA-associated beta chains were more expanded. In a later analysis, at a false discovery rate of 0.05, about 15,000 TCR beta sequences were associated with HLA alleles. Rare sequences made up most TCRs, while some public TCRs were found in many donors.

Primers included in the PCR were 60 Vbeta and 13 Jbeta primers. Assay used: immunoSEQ multiplex PCR; TCRdb lists only in-frame clones, some missing. The sample holds more than 85,000 clones, just over 75% seen once. The chain uses TRBV29-1 and TRBJ1-1, with D possibly matching TRBD1 (6 bases). The sequencing sample was made of PBMCs. This sequence was found in a man in his forties in good health and CMV-seropositive. CDR3 bases: TGCAGCGCGGACAGAGGGAACACTGAAGCTTTCTTT. Protein: CSADRGNTEAFF.